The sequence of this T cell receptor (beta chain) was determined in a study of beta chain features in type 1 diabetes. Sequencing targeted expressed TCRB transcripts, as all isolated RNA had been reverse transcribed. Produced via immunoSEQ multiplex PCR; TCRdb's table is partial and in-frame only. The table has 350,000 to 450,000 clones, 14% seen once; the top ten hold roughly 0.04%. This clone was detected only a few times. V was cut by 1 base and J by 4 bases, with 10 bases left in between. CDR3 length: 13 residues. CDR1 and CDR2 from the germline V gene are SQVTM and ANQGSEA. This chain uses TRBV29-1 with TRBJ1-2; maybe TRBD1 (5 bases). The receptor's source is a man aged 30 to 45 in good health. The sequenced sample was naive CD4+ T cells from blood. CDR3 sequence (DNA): TGCAGCGTTGAAGCGCCGGGACGCTATGGCTACACCTTC. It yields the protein CSVEAPGRYGYTF.